Presented here are 24 T cell receptor beta chains from one specimen sequenced in a study of blood T cell repertoires in COVID-19. The protocol was immunoSEQ multiplex PCR, while the TCRdb copy is restricted to in-frame clones and leaves out a portion. The sample has approximately 190,000 clones, 82% seen once; the top ten hold about 5.5%. Sequencing used PBMCs or T cells enriched from blood (not recorded which). These receptors were obtained from a woman in her sixties with acute COVID-19.

This chain uses TRBV7-8 with TRBJ1-1; the D gene is possibly TRBD1 (5 bases). Trimming took 5 bases from V and 3 from J, leaving 7 bases between them. CDR1 is SGHVS and CDR2 is FQNEAQ in the germline V gene. The length of the CDR3 is 12 residues. CDR3 protein: CASSRQYTEAFF. The DNA of the CDR3 is TGTGCCAGCAGCCGACAGTACACTGAAGCTTTCTTT.

This sequence joins TRBV30 and TRBJ2-1; possibly TRBD2 for D (6 bases). The CDR3 consists of 12 residues. The V gene lost 5 bases and the J gene lost 4 bases, with 9 bases spanning the gap. Germline V gives CDR1 GTSNPN, CDR2 SVGIG (reference sequence). The CDR3 DNA reads TGTGCCTGGGGGGCGGGGTACAATGAGCAGTTCTTC. This gives the protein CAWGAGYNEQFF.

The chain employs TRBV30 and TRBJ1-5; no clear D gene. Germline V gene sequence: CDR1 GTSNPN, CDR2 SVGIG (reference sequence). The CDR3 runs to 13 residues. The V and J ends lost 2 bases and 7 bases respectively, with 12 bases between them. The CDR3 protein is CAWSINSRQPQHF. CDR3 nucleotide sequence: TGTGCCTGGAGTATTAACTCCAGGCAGCCCCAGCATTTT.

The chain links TRBV7-9 to TRBJ1-4; D gene uncertain. Looked up from germline, CDR1 is SEHNR and CDR2 is FQNEAQ (reference sequence). The CDR3 covers 14 residues. V dropped 3 bases and J dropped 4 bases, with 9 bases sitting between them. CDR3 coding DNA: TGTGCCAGCAGCTTCGGCGGTGTTAATGAAAAACTGTTTTTT. It is translated as CASSFGGVNEKLFF. The whole variable domain, remainder taken from reference TRBV7-9 and TRBJ1-4, is DTGVSQNPRHKITKRGQNVTFRCDPISEHNRLYWYRQTLGQGPEFLTYFQNEAQLEKSRLLSDRFSAERPKGSFSTLEIQRTEQGDSAMYLCASSFGGVNEKLFFGSGTQLSVL.

This clone was observed a single time. The V call is TRBV6-5, the J call TRBJ1-1, with 8 bases identical to TRBD1. The CDR3 has 14 amino acids. In germline, CDR1 is MNHEY, CDR2 SVGAGI. Trimming at V came to 5 bases and at J to 3 bases, leaving 5 bases not matched to a gene. The CDR3 loop reads CASSQGAQYTEAFF. CDR3 DNA sequence: TGTGCCAGCAGTCAGGGGGCGCAGTACACTGAAGCTTTCTTT.

This chain uses TRBV7-6 with TRBJ2-3; TRBD1 aligns across 7 bases. The CDR3 has 15 amino acids. Looked up from germline, CDR1 is SGHVS and CDR2 is FNYEAQ. J lost 8 bases, V lost 1 base, and 9 bases had no gene match. CDR3 loop: CASSLGDRPPSTQYF. The CDR3, as DNA: TGTGCCAGCAGCTTAGGGGACAGACCCCCGTCTACGCAGTATTTT.

This chain uses TRBV10-3 with TRBJ2-3, with TRBD1 matching over 9 bases. This CDR3 is built from 14 residues. Trimming cost V 6 bases and J 3 bases; bases outside gene matches: 4. Per the germline V gene, CDR1 is ENHRY and CDR2 is SYGVKD. CDR3 protein: CAISGTGRTDTQYF. CDR3 DNA: TGTGCCATCAGCGGGACAGGGAGGACAGATACGCAGTATTTT.

This chain links TRBV18 with TRBJ2-7, with 10 positions matching TRBD2. V shed 2 bases, J shed 0 bases, and the junction held 1 base outside the gene matches. The length of the CDR3 is 15 residues. Germline CDR1 is KGHSH and CDR2 is LQKENI. The CDR3 is CASSPWTSGSYEQYF. DNA for the CDR3: TGTGCCAGCTCACCATGGACTAGCGGCTCCTACGAGCAGTACTTC.

The chain links TRBV18 to TRBJ1-2; 10 bases are a match to TRBD1. This CDR3 comprises 16 residues. Germline V lookup: CDR1 KGHSH, CDR2 LQKENI. Unmatched junction bases numbered 5, after V lost 2 bases and J lost 2 bases. For the CDR3, the DNA is TGTGCCAGCTCACCAGTATCGGGACAGGGGAACTATGGCTACACCTTC. Its translation: CASSPVSGQGNYGYTF.

Only one count was recorded for this clone. The chain is built from TRBV29-1 and TRBJ2-1, with 8 bases matching TRBD2. There are 13 residues in the CDR3. In germline, CDR1 is SQVTM, CDR2 ANQGSEA. J was trimmed by 5 bases and V by 3 bases; bases with no gene match: 3. The chain's CDR3 is CSVDRLANNEQFF. The CDR3 DNA follows: TGCAGCGTTGATAGACTAGCGAACAATGAGCAGTTCTTC.

The chain has TRBV7-8 and TRBJ1-3; 7 nucleotides line up with TRBD1. The CDR3 consists of 16 residues. Germline values: CDR1 SGHVS, CDR2 FQNEAQ. Trimming cost V 5 bases and J 2 bases; bases outside gene matches: 9. The CDR3 DNA follows: TGTGCCAGCAGCGCCCGACCGACAGGGACTGGAAACACCATATATTTT. It specifies CASSARPTGTGNTIYF.

CDR3 nucleotide sequence: TGTGCCAGCAGCTTCCGACAGGGGTATGGCTACACCTTC. Amino acids: CASSFRQGYGYTF. This sequence joins TRBV7-9 and TRBJ1-2; 8 nucleotides agree with TRBD1. V gave up 3 bases and J gave up 5 bases; unmatched junction bases: 2. The length of the CDR3 is 13 residues. From germline, CDR1 is SEHNR and CDR2 FQNEAQ (reference sequence).

The J gene is TRBJ2-3, the V gene TRBV19, with 10 bases aligning to TRBD2. The J segment lost 1 base and the V segment lost 6 bases, leaving 7 bases of the junction unmatched. The length of the CDR3 is 16 residues. In germline, CDR1 is LNHDA, CDR2 SQIVND (reference sequence). CDR3 bases: TGTGCCAGTAGCCAAGGGACTAGCGCTCGCACAGATACGCAGTATTTT. It codes for CASSQGTSARTDTQYF.

The rearrangement uses TRBV3-1 (or the pseudogene TRBV3-2) and TRBJ1-1, with D unresolved. V was pared by 0 bases and J by 1 base, with 3 bases between. The CDR3 loop spans 13 amino acids. Germline V gives CDR1 LGHDT, CDR2 YNNKEL (reference sequence). The CDR3 loop reads CASSQERNTEAFF. In DNA, the CDR3 is TGTGCCAGCAGCCAAGAGAGGAACACTGAAGCTTTCTTT.

The V and J genes are TRBV10-2 and TRBJ1-6, with D tentatively TRBD1 (6 bases). CDR3 length equals 15 residues. V gave up 8 bases and J gave up 10 bases, with 21 bases separating them. Per the germline V gene, CDR1 is WSHSY and CDR2 is SAAADI. CDR3 in DNA: TGCGCCAGCTGGGGGCCGGGGCTTTATAGATCACCCCTCCACTTT. Translation: CASWGPGLYRSPLHF.

This clone came up a few times. The chain recombines TRBV29-1 with TRBJ2-1; 8 bases line up with TRBD1. Per the germline V gene, CDR1 is SQVTM and CDR2 is ANQGSEA. The CDR3 has 15 residues. V was clipped by 6 bases and J by 2 bases; unmatched bases: 9. CDR3 bases: TGCAGCGTAAGGACAGGGAATGGCCCCTACAATGAGCAGTTCTTC. Translating it yields CSVRTGNGPYNEQFF.

CDR3 DNA sequence: TGTGCCAGCAGCTTGAGACAGAACCTCTACGAGCAGTACTTC. Residues: CASSLRQNLYEQYF. The V gene is TRBV7-2, the J gene TRBJ2-7; tentatively, D is TRBD1 (5 bases). Trimming shortened V by 3 bases and J by 3 bases, and 12 bases separated the two germline ends. Germline loops: CDR1 SGHTA, CDR2 FQGNSA. The CDR3 is 14 residues long.

The chain employs TRBV2 and TRBJ1-5, with D possibly TRBD1 on 6 matching bases. The CDR3 totals 15 residues. Trimming took off 6 bases at V and 4 bases at J, with 16 bases between the two ends. The germline gives CDR1 SNHLY, CDR2 FYNNEI. The CDR3 here is CASRAKQGLNQPQHF. DNA of the CDR3: TGTGCCAGCAGGGCGAAACAGGGATTAAATCAGCCCCAGCATTTT.

This clone turned up a few times. The chain employs TRBV5-1 and TRBJ2-5, with 8 bases that match TRBD1. J was trimmed by 4 bases and V by 5 bases; bases with no gene match: 10. The CDR3 totals 15 residues. Germline CDR1 is SGHRS and CDR2 is YFSETQ. The chain's CDR3 is CASRATGGRGETQYF. The CDR3 DNA follows: TGCGCCAGCAGAGCAACAGGGGGAAGAGGAGAGACCCAGTACTTC.

The chain combines TRBV5-5 with TRBJ1-4; D remains ambiguous. This CDR3 spans 14 amino acids. The germline gives CDR1 SGHKS, CDR2 YYEKEE (reference sequence). V lost 1 base to trimming and J lost 0 bases, with 4 bases between them. The CDR3 is CASSLTATNEKLFF. The CDR3 DNA sequence: TGTGCCAGCAGCTTGACAGCAACTAATGAAAAACTGTTTTTT.

This chain joins TRBV4-1 and TRBJ1-4; the D gene is possibly TRBD1 (5 bases). Trimming pared 5 bases from V and 7 bases from J, leaving 14 bases between. CDR3 length: 14 residues. Per the germline V gene, CDR1 is MGHRA and CDR2 is YSYEKL. The CDR3 DNA is TGCGCCAGCAGCATAGAGGGGAGGACTGAAAAACTGTTTTTT. Translated: CASSIEGRTEKLFF.

Comment on this clone: The same CDR3 arises from other DNA sequences in this sample as well. The chain recombines TRBV9 with TRBJ2-5, with D possibly TRBD2 on 5 matching bases. The V gene lost 5 bases and the J gene lost 4 bases, with 6 bases spanning the gap. This CDR3 is built from 11 residues. The germline gives CDR1 SGDLS, CDR2 YYNGEE. CDR3 region: CASSRGETQYF. The CDR3 DNA reads TGTGCCAGCAGTCGGGGAGAGACCCAGTACTTC.

This chain links TRBV9 with TRBJ2-1; 9 nucleotides align to TRBD2. V trimming: 0 bases; J trimming: 9 bases; junction bases outside the gene matches: 7. Germline V lookup: CDR1 SGDLS, CDR2 YYNGEE. CDR3 length equals 15 residues. CDR3 bases: TGTGCCAGCAGCGTAGGGGCGGGAGGGCCTAGTGAGCAGTTCTTC. This gives the protein CASSVGAGGPSEQFF.

The chain has TRBV4-1 and TRBJ1-5, with a weak D call TRBD1 (6 bases). Germline CDR1 reads MGHRA; CDR2 reads YSYEKL. V lost 1 base, J lost 6 bases, and 19 bases lay in between. This CDR3 spans 17 amino acids. The CDR3 spells CASSQGTGNTPRQPQHF. In nucleotides, the CDR3 is TGCGCCAGCAGCCAAGGCACAGGGAACACACCGCGTCAGCCCCAGCATTTT.